Included here is one T cell receptor beta chain sequence, with context. What it binds is unknown. Trimming stripped 6 bases from V and 0 bases from J, with 12 bases between. CDR3 size: 15 residues. The V gene's germline CDR1 is MNHEY and CDR2 SVGAGI. TCRdb's copy holds only in-frame clones and misses some; the assay was immunoSEQ multiplex PCR. The profile shows around 99,000 clones, around 90% of them singletons. This record belongs to a study of T cell responses to AZD1222 COVID-19 vaccine. At the level of the study: Second doses at about 4 or about 12 weeks were pooled.

Notes on the study in general: Clonal diversity was possibly underestimated, and the donors were mostly white British, with more females. The repertoires were collected only after the peak T cell response.

This receptor was identified in an adult in good health. The chain has TRBV6-5 and TRBJ1-3; D unresolved. The starting material was peripheral blood, obtained on day 0 of AZD1222 vaccination. The DNA of the CDR3 is TGTGCCAGCAGCTTGATCGTCCGCTCTGGAAACACCATATATTTT. Translated, it gives CASSLIVRSGNTIYF.